Presented here are 26 T cell receptor beta chains from one specimen sequenced in a study of OX40 agonist ivuxolimab in advanced cancers. Libraries were prepared by immunoSEQ multiplex PCR; TCRdb keeps only in-frame clonotypes and omits some of them. The profile covers 9,500 to 15,000 clones, with approximately 83% appearing a single time and about 21% taken by the ten largest. Material: CD4+ or CD8+ T cells sorted from blood, obtained in a trial of the OX40 agonist ivuxolimab. The receptor set was obtained from an adult with an advanced solid tumor such as melanoma, head and neck, liver or kidney cancer.

The V gene is TRBV10-1, the J gene TRBJ2-3; no clear D. Germline V CDR1 and CDR2: WNHNN, SYGVQD (reference sequence). The CDR3 has 15 residues. V was trimmed by 0 bases and J by 2 bases, leaving 9 bases between them. The CDR3 sequence is CASSESPTYTDTQYF. The CDR3 DNA is TGCGCCAGCAGTGAGTCTCCGACTTACACAGATACGCAGTATTTT.

The rearrangement joins TRBV6-1 to TRBJ1-5; D call uncertain. Looked up from germline, CDR1 is MNHNS and CDR2 is SASEGT. The CDR3 runs to 15 residues. The V end lost 3 bases, the J end lost 0 bases, and 9 bases lay between the germline ends. The CDR3 region is CASSEGEYSNQPQHF. In nucleotides, the CDR3 is TGTGCCAGCAGTGAGGGAGAGTATAGCAATCAGCCCCAGCATTTT.

The chain recombines TRBV27 with TRBJ2-4; 15 nucleotides line up with TRBD2. Germline CDR1 is MNHEY and CDR2 is SMNVEV (reference sequence). CDR3 size: 17 residues. Trimming cost V 3 bases and J 6 bases; bases outside gene matches: 6. CDR3 coding DNA: TGTGCCAGCAGTTTGGGACTAGCGGGAGGAAGTGGAAACATTCAGTACTTC. Translating it yields CASSLGLAGGSGNIQYF.

The chain couples TRBV7-9 to TRBJ2-5; no reliable D call. This CDR3 contains 13 residues. Looked up from germline, CDR1 is SEHNR and CDR2 is FQNEAQ (reference sequence). Deletions cut 8 bases from V and 1 base from J, with 11 bases between. CDR3 sequence: CASVPSAQETQYF. In DNA form, the CDR3 reads TGTGCCAGCGTGCCGTCGGCCCAAGAGACCCAGTACTTC.

The CDR3 here is CASSIFLGSGTGGAGEKLFF. CDR3 in DNA: TGCGCCAGCAGCATATTCCTCGGATCCGGGACAGGGGGCGCCGGTGAAAAACTGTTTTTT. The V and J genes are TRBV4-3 and TRBJ1-4; 12 bases agree with TRBD1. The CDR3 is made up of 20 amino acids. From germline, CDR1 is LGHNA and CDR2 YSLEER. The junction had 20 bases not matched to a gene; V was cut back by 5 bases and J by 7 bases.

The V call is TRBV28, the J call TRBJ1-5; 10 bases map to TRBD1. This CDR3 has 20 residues. J lost 1 base, V lost 1 base, and 13 bases had no gene match. CDR1 and CDR2 from the germline V gene are MDHEN and SYDVKM. CDR3 nucleotide sequence: TGTGCCAGCAGTTTATATATCGGACAGGGGGAATCGGGGAGCAATCAGCCCCAGCATTTT. As protein: CASSLYIGQGESGSNQPQHF.

The gene calls are TRBV15 and TRBJ1-1, with no clear D. The CDR3 contains 14 residues. V lost 0 bases to trimming and J lost 3 bases, with 8 bases between them. Germline values: CDR1 LNHNV, CDR2 YYDKDF (reference sequence). Here the CDR3 reads CATSRDQSHTEAFF. As DNA, the CDR3 is TGTGCCACCAGCAGAGATCAGTCGCACACTGAAGCTTTCTTT.

V usage is TRBV27 and J usage is TRBJ1-5, with D unclear. Trimming cost V 3 bases and J 4 bases, with 10 bases left between them. The CDR3 runs to 14 residues. The germline V gene encodes CDR1 MNHEY and CDR2 SMNVEV (reference sequence). The CDR3 is CASSLFGGNQPQHF. The DNA of the CDR3 is TGTGCCAGCAGTTTGTTCGGAGGGAATCAGCCCCAGCATTTT.

V and J are TRBV7-8 and TRBJ2-7; D gene ambiguous. Trimming left V 1 base short and J 3 bases short, with 16 bases between. The germline CDR1 and CDR2 sequences are SGHVS and FQNEAQ. The CDR3 is 16 amino acids. CDR3 protein: CASSLEEGQEIYEQYF. DNA of the CDR3: TGTGCCAGCAGCTTAGAAGAAGGTCAGGAGATCTACGAGCAGTACTTC.

The chain recombines TRBV10-2 with TRBJ2-2; D is unclear. This CDR3 has 11 amino acids. The ends were cut back, 4 bases at V and 6 bases at J, with 3 bases in the middle. In germline, CDR1 is WSHSY, CDR2 SAAADI. CDR3 loop: CASSVAGELFF. Here the CDR3 DNA reads TGCGCCAGCAGTGTGGCCGGGGAGCTGTTTTTT.

CDR3 bases: TGTGCGGGGGGCAGAAGCTCTGGAAACACCATATATTTT. Its translation is CAGGRSSGNTIYF. The chain employs TRBV21-1 and TRBJ1-3. TRBV21-1 is reported as a pseudogene. The CDR3 has 13 amino acids.

By share, this clone ranks as medium-sized. J is TRBJ2-1 and V is TRBV5-1, with TRBD1 matching 8 bases. This CDR3 is 16 amino acids long. With 0 bases clipped from V and 2 bases from J, the junction kept 4 bases outside the gene matches. CDR1 and CDR2 from the germline V gene are SGHRS and YFSETQ. The CDR3 reads CASSLAPQGAYNEQFF. The CDR3 DNA sequence: TGCGCCAGCAGCTTGGCCCCACAGGGGGCCTACAATGAGCAGTTCTTC.

The CDR3 coding sequence is TGCGCCAGCAGCGGGGGGGGTGAGCAGTTCTTC. Its translation: CASSGGGEQFF. The chain recombines TRBV4-3 with TRBJ2-1, with 7 bases fitting TRBD2. V lost 5 bases to trimming and J lost 9 bases; unmatched junction nucleotides: 1. CDR1 is LGHNA and CDR2 is YSLEER in the germline V gene. The CDR3 totals 11 residues.

This chain joins TRBV5-6 and TRBJ2-1; D gene unclear. This CDR3 is 12 amino acids long. CDR1 and CDR2 from the germline V gene are SGHDT and YYEEEE. V lost 4 bases and J lost 4, with 6 bases in between. CDR3 sequence reads: CASSLQYNEQFF. CDR3 DNA: TGTGCCAGCAGCCTGCAGTACAATGAGCAGTTCTTC.

V gene TRBV6-1 combines with J gene TRBJ1-5; TRBD1 is a possible D gene (5 bases). The CDR3 is 14 residues long. Trimming shortened V by 5 bases and J by 1 base, and 9 bases separated the two germline ends. Germline V gene data show CDR1 as MNHNS and CDR2 as SASEGT. This chain's CDR3 is CASSPGFSNQPQHF. In DNA, the CDR3 is TGTGCCAGCAGTCCAGGGTTCAGCAATCAGCCCCAGCATTTT.

The J gene is TRBJ2-7, the V gene TRBV19, with 9 bases matching TRBD1. J lost 2 bases, V lost 5 bases, and 7 bases had no gene match. Looked up from germline, CDR1 is LNHDA and CDR2 is SQIVND (reference sequence). The CDR3 has 15 amino acids. This CDR3 reads CASSSTGDRAYEQYF. Here the CDR3 DNA reads TGTGCCAGTAGTTCAACGGGGGACAGGGCCTACGAGCAGTACTTC.

The chain joins TRBV29-1 to TRBJ2-5; D perhaps matches TRBD2 (5 bases). The CDR3 sequence is 15 residues long. V was pared by 2 bases and J by 0 bases, with 13 bases between. From germline, CDR1 is SQVTM and CDR2 ANQGSEA. CDR3 nucleotides: TGCAGCGTTGAAAGAGAGGGAGAGTACCAAGAGACCCAGTACTTC. Translating it yields CSVEREGEYQETQYF.

The chain combines TRBV4-3 with TRBJ2-3; 10 positions agree with TRBD2. Germline CDR1 reads LGHNA; CDR2 reads YSLEER. The length of the CDR3 is 21 residues. With 5 bases clipped from V and 2 bases from J, the junction kept 22 bases outside the gene matches. The DNA for the CDR3 is TGCGCCAGCAGCTTAACAAAAACCCCCGGGAAGGGACTAGCGTTCACAGATACGCAGTATTTT. Residues: CASSLTKTPGKGLAFTDTQYF.

V usage is TRBV27 and J usage is TRBJ1-2; D is perhaps TRBD1 (5 bases). CDR1 MNHEY and CDR2 SMNVEV come from the germline V gene (reference sequence). V was pared by 5 bases and J by 4 bases, with 11 bases between. This CDR3 has 13 residues. CDR3 amino acids: CASSQGGGYGYTF. CDR3 bases: TGTGCCAGCAGTCAGGGAGGTGGCTATGGCTACACCTTC.

This clone was counted only a few times. The chain recombines TRBV5-4 with TRBJ2-7; 8 positions match TRBD1. From germline, CDR1 is SGHNT and CDR2 YYREEE (reference sequence). With 4 bases clipped from V and 2 bases from J, the junction kept 5 bases outside the gene matches. The CDR3 has 14 residues. In DNA form, the CDR3 reads TGTGCCAGCAGCCCGGGACAGGCCACCTACGAGCAGTACTTC. Translation gives CASSPGQATYEQYF.

The V and J genes are TRBV11-2 and TRBJ2-7; the D call may be TRBD1 or TRBD2 (5 bases each). The V gene's germline CDR1 is SGHAT and CDR2 FQNNGV. With 4 bases removed from V and 1 base from J, the gap between germline ends came to 11 bases. The CDR3 has 14 amino acids. The CDR3 sequence: CASSYGTESYEQYF. For the CDR3, the DNA is TGTGCCAGCAGCTACGGGACGGAATCCTACGAGCAGTACTTC.

This clone was seen just once. The CDR3 DNA sequence: TGTGCCACCAACCCAGGTACCTACGAGCAGTACTTC. Amino acids: CATNPGTYEQYF. This chain connects TRBV10-3 to TRBJ2-7; D remains unclear. With 10 bases removed from V and 2 bases from J, the gap between germline ends came to 12 bases. Germline assignment: CDR1 ENHRY and CDR2 SYGVKD. The CDR3 contains 12 residues.

The J gene is TRBJ1-1, the V gene TRBV7-8, with D maybe TRBD1 (6 bases). The CDR3 is 16 residues long. Germline-derived CDR1 and CDR2 are SGHVS and FQNEAQ. V was trimmed by 7 bases and J by 0 bases, leaving 18 bases between them. The DNA for the CDR3 is TGTGCCAGCAAGGGGGACCTACTCCTTATGAACACTGAAGCTTTCTTT. Its protein product is CASKGDLLLMNTEAFF.

The table lists this clone with a count of one. J is TRBJ1-1 and V is TRBV4-3; 7 bases line up with TRBD1. The J segment lost 0 bases and the V segment lost 4 bases, leaving 5 bases of the junction unmatched. CDR3 length equals 15 residues. Germline lookup yields CDR1 LGHNA and CDR2 YSLEER. The CDR3, as DNA: TGCGCCAGCAGCCCCGAACAGGGGTTGAACACTGAAGCTTTCTTT. Translated: CASSPEQGLNTEAFF.

The gene calls are TRBV30 and TRBJ2-1; TRBD2 might be the D (5 bases). This CDR3 contains 15 residues. V was trimmed by 1 base and J by 3 bases, leaving 13 bases between them. CDR1 is GTSNPN, CDR2 SVGIG, per germline (reference sequence). Written as DNA, the CDR3 is TGTGCCTGGAGTGGGACTCCTCCGGGCTACAATGAGCAGTTCTTC. It specifies CAWSGTPPGYNEQFF.

This clone is classed as medium-sized (0.01 to 0.1%). DNA of the CDR3: TGTGCCAGTAGTATAGATGGCAGGGTGAGGGAGACCCAGTACTTC. Residues: CASSIDGRVRETQYF. J is TRBJ2-5 and V is TRBV19; D may be TRBD1 (5 bases). This CDR3 contains 15 residues. Germline lookup yields CDR1 LNHDA and CDR2 SQIVND (reference sequence). V was clipped by 0 bases and J by 5 bases, with 13 bases between them. Using reference TRBV19 and TRBJ2-5 for the parts outside the CDR3, the full variable domain is DGGITQSPKYLFRKEGQNVTLSCEQNLNHDAMYWYRQDPGQGLRLIYYSQIVNDFQKGDIAEGYSVSREKKESFPLTVTSAQKNPTAFYLCASSIDGRVRETQYFGPGTRLLVL.